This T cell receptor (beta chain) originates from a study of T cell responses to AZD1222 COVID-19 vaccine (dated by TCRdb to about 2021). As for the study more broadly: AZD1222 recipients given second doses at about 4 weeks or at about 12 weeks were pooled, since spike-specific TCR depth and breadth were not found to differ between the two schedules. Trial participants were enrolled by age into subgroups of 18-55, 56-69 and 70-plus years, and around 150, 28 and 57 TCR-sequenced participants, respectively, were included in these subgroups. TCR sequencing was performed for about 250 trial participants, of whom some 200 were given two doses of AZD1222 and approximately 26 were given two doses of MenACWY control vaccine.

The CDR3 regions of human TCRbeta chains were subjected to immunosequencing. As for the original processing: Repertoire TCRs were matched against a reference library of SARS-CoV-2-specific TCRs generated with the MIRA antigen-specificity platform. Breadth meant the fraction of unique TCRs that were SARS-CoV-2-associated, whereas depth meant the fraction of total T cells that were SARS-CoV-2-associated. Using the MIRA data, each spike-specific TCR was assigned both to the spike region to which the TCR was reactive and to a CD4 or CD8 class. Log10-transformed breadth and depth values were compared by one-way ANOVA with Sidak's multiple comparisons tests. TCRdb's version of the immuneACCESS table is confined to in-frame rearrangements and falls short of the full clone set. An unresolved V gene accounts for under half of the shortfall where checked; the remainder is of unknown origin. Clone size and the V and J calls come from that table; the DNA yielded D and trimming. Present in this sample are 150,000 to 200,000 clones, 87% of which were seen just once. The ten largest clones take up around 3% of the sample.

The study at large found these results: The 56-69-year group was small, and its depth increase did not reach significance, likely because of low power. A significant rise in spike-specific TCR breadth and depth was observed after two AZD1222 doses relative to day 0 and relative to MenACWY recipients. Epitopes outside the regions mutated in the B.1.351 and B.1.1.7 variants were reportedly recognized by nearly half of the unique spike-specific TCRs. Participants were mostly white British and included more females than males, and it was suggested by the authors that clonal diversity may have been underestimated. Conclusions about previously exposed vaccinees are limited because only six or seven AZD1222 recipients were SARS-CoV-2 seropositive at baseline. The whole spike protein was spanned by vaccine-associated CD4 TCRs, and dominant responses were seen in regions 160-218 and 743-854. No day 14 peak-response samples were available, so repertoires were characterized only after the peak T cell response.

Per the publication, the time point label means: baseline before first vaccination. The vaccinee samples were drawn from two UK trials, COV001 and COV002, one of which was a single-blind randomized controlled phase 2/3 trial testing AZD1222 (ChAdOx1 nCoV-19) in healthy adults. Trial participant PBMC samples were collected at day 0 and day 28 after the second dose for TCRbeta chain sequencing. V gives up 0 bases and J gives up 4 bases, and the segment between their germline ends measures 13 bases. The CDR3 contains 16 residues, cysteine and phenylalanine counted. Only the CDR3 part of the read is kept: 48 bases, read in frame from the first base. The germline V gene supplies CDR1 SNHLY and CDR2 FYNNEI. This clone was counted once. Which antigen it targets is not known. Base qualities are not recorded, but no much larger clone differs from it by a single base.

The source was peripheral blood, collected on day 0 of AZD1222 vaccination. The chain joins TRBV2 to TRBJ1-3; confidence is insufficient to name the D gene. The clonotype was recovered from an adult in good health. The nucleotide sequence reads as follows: TGTGCCAGCAGTGAAGCTGCAGTAACTGCCGGAAACACCATATATTTT. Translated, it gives CASSEAAVTAGNTIYF.